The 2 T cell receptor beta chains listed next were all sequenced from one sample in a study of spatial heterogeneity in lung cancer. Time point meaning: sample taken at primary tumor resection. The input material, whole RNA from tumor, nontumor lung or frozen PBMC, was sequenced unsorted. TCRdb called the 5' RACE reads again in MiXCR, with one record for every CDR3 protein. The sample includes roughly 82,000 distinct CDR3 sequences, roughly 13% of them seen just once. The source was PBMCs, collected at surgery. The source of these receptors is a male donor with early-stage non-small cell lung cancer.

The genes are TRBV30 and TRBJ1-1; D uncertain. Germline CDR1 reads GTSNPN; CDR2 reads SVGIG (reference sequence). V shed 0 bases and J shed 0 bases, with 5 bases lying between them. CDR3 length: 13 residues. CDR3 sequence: CAWSVLMNTEAFF. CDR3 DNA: TGTGCCTGGAGTGTTTTAATGAACACTGAAGCTTTCTTT.

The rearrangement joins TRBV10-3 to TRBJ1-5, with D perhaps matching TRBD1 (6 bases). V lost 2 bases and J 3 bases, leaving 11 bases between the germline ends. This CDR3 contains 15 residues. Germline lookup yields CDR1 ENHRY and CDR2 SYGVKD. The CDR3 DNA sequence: TGTGCCATCAGTGAGGACAGGTTCATCAATCAGCCCCAGCATTTT. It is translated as CAISEDRFINQPQHF.